Listed here are 5 T cell receptor beta chains from one sample, sequenced in a study of blood T cell repertoires in COVID-19. Sequenced by immunoSEQ multiplex PCR; TCRdb stores in-frame clones only, minus some. The sample shows hundreds of thousands of clones, 86% of them seen only once. Sample: peripheral blood. These receptors were collected from a woman aged 55-70 years with COVID-19, enrolled during active disease.

The chain combines TRBV12-3 or TRBV12-4 with TRBJ1-6; no clear D gene. This CDR3 region has 13 residues. V was trimmed by 5 bases and J by 7 bases, leaving 9 bases between them. The CDR3 reads CASSPRENSPLHF. CDR3 nucleotide sequence: TGTGCCAGCAGTCCTCGGGAGAATTCACCCCTCCACTTT.

The V call is TRBV29-1, the J call TRBJ1-3; D ambiguous. The germline gives CDR1 SQVTM, CDR2 ANQGSEA. The V gene lost 6 bases and the J gene lost 0 bases, with 12 bases spanning the gap. The length of the CDR3 is 14 residues. The CDR3 nucleotides are TGCAGCGTCGCCCCACAGAGCTCTGGAAACACCATATATTTT. Amino acids: CSVAPQSSGNTIYF.

The chain combines TRBV6-4 with TRBJ1-2; TRBD1 matches 8 bases. Trimming at V came to 9 bases and at J to 2 bases, leaving 8 bases not matched to a gene. This CDR3 contains 14 residues. Looked up from germline, CDR1 is MRHNA and CDR2 is SNTAGT. This chain's CDR3 is CASLPGQGNYGYTF. The CDR3 nucleotides read TGTGCCAGTCTCCCCGGACAGGGAAACTATGGCTACACCTTC.

The CDR3 bases are TGTGCCAGCAGCCATACAGGGGACGCGACTGAAGCTTTCTTT. This gives the protein CASSHTGDATEAFF. The chain links TRBV7-9 to TRBJ1-1; TRBD1 aligns across 7 bases. The germline V gene has CDR1 SEHNR and CDR2 FQNEAQ (reference sequence). V lost 5 bases, J lost 5 bases, and 8 bases stayed unmatched. This CDR3 has 14 amino acids.

The gene calls are TRBV24-1 and TRBJ2-1; 8 bases are shared with TRBD2. This CDR3 region has 14 residues. V shed 5 bases, J shed 2 bases, and the junction held 1 base outside the gene matches. Per the germline V gene, CDR1 is KGHDR and CDR2 is SFDVKD. CDR3: CATSARGAYNEQFF. Written as DNA, the CDR3 is TGTGCCACCAGTGCGCGGGGGGCCTACAATGAGCAGTTCTTC.